A single sample gave rise to the 8 T cell receptor beta chains below, sequenced in a study of blood T cells in healthy people across ages. Through a sample-barcoded 5' primer and a J-beta primer mix, a second PCR was run for roughly 6 to 12 cycles. Via MiXCR, TCRdb re-called the 5' RACE reads, giving one row per CDR3 protein. In the table there are about 1.5 million distinct CDR3 sequences, 40% to 45% of which are singletons. Sequencing used blood. All receptors come from a woman in her late teens or twenties in good health.

The table lists this clonotype with a count of one. This sequence may be a read error, since a much larger clone differs from it by one base. The chain recombines TRBV29-1 with TRBJ2-5; tentatively, D is TRBD2 (5 bases). CDR3 size: 12 residues. Trimming removed 0 bases from V and 11 bases from J, with 13 bases in between. The V gene's germline CDR1 is SQVTM and CDR2 ANQGSEA. The CDR3 nucleotides are TGCAGCGTTGAAGACATACGGGATGAGCAGTACTTC. This sequence encodes CSVEDIRDEQYF.

This chain connects TRBV4-3 to TRBJ1-4; D is perhaps TRBD1 (5 bases). The germline gives CDR1 LGHNA, CDR2 YSLEER. V lost 0 bases to trimming and J lost 6 bases, with 17 bases between them. This CDR3 contains 17 residues. For the CDR3, the DNA is TGCGCCAGCAGCCAAGAGCTAAAGGACAAAAGACATGAAAAACTGTTTTTT. Protein: CASSQELKDKRHEKLFF.

The chain employs TRBV29-1 and TRBJ1-2; TRBD1 might be the D (6 bases). CDR3 length equals 14 residues. Germline CDR1 is SQVTM and CDR2 is ANQGSEA. The V end was cut by 2 bases, the J end by 4 bases, with 14 bases between. In DNA, the CDR3 is TGCAGCGTTGAACGGGGGGCTTTCCTCTATGGCTACACCTTC. Translated: CSVERGAFLYGYTF.

CDR3 region: CASSFQTGYTF. In DNA, the CDR3 is TGTGCCAGCAGTTTCCAGACCGGCTACACCTTC. The chain uses TRBV12-3 or TRBV12-4 and TRBJ1-2, with D uncertain. The V and J ends lost 3 bases and 8 bases respectively, with 7 bases between them. CDR3 length: 11 residues.

This clonotype was observed at least ten times. The chain is built from TRBV5-1 and TRBJ2-1; D is perhaps TRBD2 (5 bases). Germline V CDR1 and CDR2: SGHRS, YFSETQ. The V and J ends lost 2 bases and 5 bases respectively, with 8 bases between them. CDR3 size: 13 residues. CDR3 nucleotide sequence: TGCGCCAGCAGCTTTGGGAGAAACAATGAGCAGTTCTTC. As protein: CASSFGRNNEQFF. The full variable domain, completed using reference TRBV5-1 and TRBJ2-1, is KAGVTQTPRYLIKTRGQQVTLSCSPISGHRSVSWYQQTPGQGLQFLFEYFSETQRNKGNFPGRFSGRQFSNSRSEMNVSTLELGDSALYLCASSFGRNNEQFFGPGTRLTVL.

This clonotype was observed a few times. V and J are TRBV6-5 and TRBJ2-5; D tentatively fits TRBD1 or TRBD2 (6 bases each). V shed 2 bases and J shed 4 bases, with 8 bases lying between them. The germline gives CDR1 MNHEY, CDR2 SVGAGI. CDR3 size: 13 residues. The CDR3 bases are TGTGCCAGCAGTTACGGGGGGCCAGAGACCCAGTACTTC. Its protein is CASSYGGPETQYF.

This clonotype was seen only a few times. The gene calls are TRBV4-2 and TRBJ2-1; D is possibly TRBD2 (5 bases). The CDR3 is made up of 16 amino acids. Germline CDR1 and CDR2: LGHNA and YNFKEQ. Trimming pared 0 bases from V and 0 bases from J, leaving 9 bases between. CDR3: CASSQEGGSSYNEQFF. The DNA of the CDR3 is TGTGCCAGCAGCCAAGAAGGAGGATCCTCCTACAATGAGCAGTTCTTC.

The CDR3 DNA reads TGTGCCAGCAGTTTCAGGGGGGGATATAATTCACCCCTCCACTTT. Its translation is CASSFRGGYNSPLHF. The chain has TRBV28 and TRBJ1-6, with 7 bases fitting TRBD1. J lost 4 bases, V lost 3 bases, and 3 bases had no gene match. The CDR3 is 15 amino acids. The germline gives CDR1 MDHEN, CDR2 SYDVKM.